The rows below give T cell receptor beta chains drawn from one sample of a study of cytomegalovirus exposure and HLA in healthy donors. TCRdb keeps only in-frame clones here, not all; method: immunoSEQ multiplex PCR. In the table there are 70,000 to 95,000 clones, around 84% of which are singletons. Specimen: PBMCs. These receptors originate from a man between 18 and 35 years old in good health and CMV-seronegative. Each CDR3 is given without its conserved first and last residue. Clone size is not always given. Where it is, it says once, few, many or a class for expanded clones.

clone_size v_call cdr3_aa
. TRBV4-2 ASERGLTYNEQF
few TRBV7-2 ASSPRGQLNYEQY
. TRBV6-1 ASSQQGGGQETQY
. TRBV5-1 ASSQAGASVGTDTQY
. TRBV6-6 ASSPGTGYNEQF
. TRBV18 ASSQDRVAGANVLT
. TRBV19 ASSSLTVPYEQY
once TRBV5-1 ASSLGLAASYEQY
medium-sized TRBV13 ASSETGGPRGNTEAF
once TRBV9 ASSVGRDRVSYEQY
. TRBV5-4 ASSLVEQHINEQF
. TRBV27 ASSLSRAGNTEAF
. TRBV7-6 ASSPHSGANVLT
. TRBV7-7 ASSPRLAGGRETQY
. TRBV18 ASSPSQGGAF
. TRBV6-9 APTGTGNEKLF
. TRBV5-1 VTSDRPGDTQY
. TRBV6-5 ASSYTSTGVYGYT
. TRBV6-6 ASSPDQGRQPQH
. TRBV19 ASSIGASYGYT
. TRBV5-4 ASSPGSGRSSYNSPLH
. TRBV29-1 SVRKRGGEKLF
. TRBV18 ASSPVRLAGMSGANVLT
. TRBV6-1 ASRQGRSNQPQH
. TRBV7-8 ASSLAFSSGNTIY
. TRBV6-1 ASNLDSPYGYT
. TRBV5-1 ASSLVAGANEKLF
few TRBV6-5 ASSLRIGTGDYGYT
. TRBV7-8 ASSLLGQTNTEAF
once TRBV19 ASRPLAGGPDTQY
. TRBV9 ASSTNPGGSDTQY
. TRBV5-6 ASSGGLTYEQY
. TRBV7-9 ASSFFNDRNTEAF
few TRBV5-1 ASSFGAGGQPQH
. TRBV6-1 ASSRGGGDTQY
. TRBV7-9 SSLASSPEAF
. TRBV9 ASSVAHDPAGVNQPQH
few TRBV6-4 ASSDAPGGDTQY
. TRBV21-1 ASSKERRGPITSNQPQH
few TRBV21-1 ASSNGGQERGKNYGYT
. TRBV5-1 ASSLRTGGTRGYT
. TRBV5-1 ASSLVWEQGAGEQF
few TRBV19 ASSIGQLLHEQY
once TRBV19 ASTRSGEETQY
. TRBV7-9 ASSLAQTARGYGYT
. TRBV6-1 ASSAGLSMWENIQY